This TCR beta chain was sequenced during a study of blood T cell repertoires in COVID-19. As processed by the authors: Using reference gene primer amplification, nucleated cell counts were estimated. Data came from immunoSEQ multiplex PCR; TCRdb stores just in-frame clones and leaves some out. Clonal size and the V and J genes are those of that table, whereas D and trimming came from the DNA. The repertoire has about 160,000 clones, 85% to 90% of them found once; the top ten carry approximately 7%. Germline CDR1 reads SGHKS; CDR2 reads YYEKEE (reference sequence). V lost 0 bases to trimming and J lost 0 bases; unmatched junction nucleotides: 4. The CDR3 sequence is 18 residues long. Participant age was roughly 18 to 95 years, and participants resided in fewer than 30 US areas.

This receptor was obtained from a woman aged 50 to 65 who had recovered from COVID-19. The sequenced sample was PBMCs or T cells enriched from blood (not recorded which). The chain recombines TRBV5-5 with TRBJ2-2; 11 bases align to TRBD2. The CDR3 nucleotides are TGTGCCAGCAGCTTGGTAATAGCGGGGGGGTCGAACACCGGGGAGCTGTTTTTT. It encodes CASSLVIAGGSNTGELFF.